This T cell receptor beta chain was identified in a study of CD8 T cells in Susac syndrome. As for the study in general: Within the group of sequenced Susac syndrome patients, roughly six had active disease and eight or nine were in remission.

RNA in amounts of roughly 0.5 to 1 ug was reverse transcribed with random hexamers. TCRdb called the immunoSEQ multiplex PCR reads again in MiXCR, with one record for every CDR3 protein. The data show over 140,000 distinct CDR3 sequences, 95% seen once. This CDR3 has 11 residues. With 1 base removed from V and 9 bases from J, the gap between germline ends came to 4 bases. The sample was CD4+ T cells from PBMCs. The receptor comes from a human donor with Susac syndrome. This chain joins TRBV12-3 or TRBV12-4 and TRBJ2-1, with D uncertain. CDR3 nucleotides: TGTGCCAGCAGTTTAGTGAGTGAGCAGTTCTTC. It yields the protein CASSLVSEQFF.